This T cell receptor beta chain was identified in a study of blood T cell repertoires in COVID-19. Libraries were prepared by immunoSEQ multiplex PCR; TCRdb keeps only in-frame clonotypes and omits some of them. The repertoire holds some 320,000 clones, with over 85% as singletons. V was cut by 0 bases and J by 1 base, with 7 bases left in between. The CDR3 spans 14 residues. Germline assignment: CDR1 SGHRS and CDR2 YFSETQ. V is TRBV5-1 and J is TRBJ1-1; D call uncertain. The TCR was taken from a woman aged 25 to 45 with COVID-19, enrolled during active disease. Source material: peripheral blood. The CDR3 DNA follows: TGCGCCAGCAGCTTGGAACCCAGGAACACTGAAGCTTTCTTT. Translation gives CASSLEPRNTEAFF.